This TCR beta chain came from a study of shared T cell receptors in the human thymus. Sequencing used immunoSEQ multiplex PCR; TCRdb keeps in-frame clones, though not all of them. The table has roughly 700,000 clones, roughly 90% seen once; the top ten hold about 0.01%. V lost 6 bases and J lost 5; bases outside the gene matches: 5. Germline CDR1 MNHNS, CDR2 SASEGT. The CDR3 has 14 residues. This same sample was also part of a study on human thymus T cells. From that paper: Related work found strong thymic repertoire overlap between unrelated individuals.

This TCR was recovered from a boy less than two years old with a congenital heart defect. The rearrangement links TRBV6-1 to TRBJ1-5, with 9 positions matching TRBD1. Source material: thymocytes. Written as DNA, the CDR3 is TGTGCCAGCAGCGGGACAGGGAACCATCAGCCCCAGCATTTT. As protein: CASSGTGNHQPQHF.